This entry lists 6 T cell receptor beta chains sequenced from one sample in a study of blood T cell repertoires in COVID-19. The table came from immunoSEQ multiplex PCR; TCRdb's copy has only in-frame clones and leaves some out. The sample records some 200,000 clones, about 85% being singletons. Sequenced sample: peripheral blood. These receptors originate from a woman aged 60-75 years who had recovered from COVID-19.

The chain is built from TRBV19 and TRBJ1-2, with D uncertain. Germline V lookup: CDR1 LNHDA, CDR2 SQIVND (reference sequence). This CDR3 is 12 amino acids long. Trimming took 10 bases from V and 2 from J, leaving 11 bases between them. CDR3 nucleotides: TGTGCCACCCTAAACCGGAACTATGGCTACACCTTC. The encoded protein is CATLNRNYGYTF.

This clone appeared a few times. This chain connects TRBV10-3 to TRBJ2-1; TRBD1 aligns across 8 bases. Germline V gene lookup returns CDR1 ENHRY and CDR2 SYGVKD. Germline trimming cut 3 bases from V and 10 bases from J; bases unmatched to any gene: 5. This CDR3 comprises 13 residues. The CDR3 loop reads CAISERQGSEQFF. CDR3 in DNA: TGTGCCATCAGTGAACGACAGGGGAGCGAGCAGTTCTTC.

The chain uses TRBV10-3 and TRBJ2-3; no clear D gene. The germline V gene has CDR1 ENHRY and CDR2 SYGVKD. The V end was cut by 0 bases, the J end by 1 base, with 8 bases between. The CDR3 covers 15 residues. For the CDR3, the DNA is TGTGCCATCAGTGAGTCGATCCCGGGCACAGATACGCAGTATTTT. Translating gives CAISESIPGTDTQYF.

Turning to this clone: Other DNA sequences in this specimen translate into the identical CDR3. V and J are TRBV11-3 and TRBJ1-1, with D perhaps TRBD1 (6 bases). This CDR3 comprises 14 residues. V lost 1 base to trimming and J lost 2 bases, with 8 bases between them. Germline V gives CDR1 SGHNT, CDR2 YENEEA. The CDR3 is CASSLGRGNTEAFF. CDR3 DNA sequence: TGTGCCAGCAGCTTAGGCAGGGGAAACACTGAAGCTTTCTTT.

CDR3 residues: CASSGRLAGDQGVFF. The CDR3 coding sequence is TGTGCCAGCAGCGGCCGACTAGCGGGGGACCAGGGGGTGTTCTTC. The rearrangement uses TRBV11-2 and TRBJ2-1, with 12 bases identical to TRBD2. The CDR3 has 15 residues. The ends lost 5 bases at V and 15 bases at J; junction bases unmatched: 14. Germline V CDR1 and CDR2: SGHAT, FQNNGV.

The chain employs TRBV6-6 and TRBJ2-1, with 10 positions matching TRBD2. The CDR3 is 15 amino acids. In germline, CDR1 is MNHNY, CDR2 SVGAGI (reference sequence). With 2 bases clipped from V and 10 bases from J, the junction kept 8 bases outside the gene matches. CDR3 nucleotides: TGTGCCAGCAGTTACCTCCTAGCGGGGGCGGGGGAGCAGTTCTTC. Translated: CASSYLLAGAGEQFF.